This T cell receptor beta chain derives from a study of blood T cell repertoires in COVID-19 (dated by TCRdb to about 2020). Background for the entire study: The collaborator samples originated in the United States, Italy and Spain and spanned the acute and convalescent phases of COVID-19. The prospective study material was composed of cDNA or gDNA derived from T cells, B-cell-depleted T cells, or PBMCs. Subjects who had been exposed to COVID-19, were actively infected with it, or had recovered from it provided the deeply sampled blood TCRbeta repertoires that made up the dataset. The repertoires were released in a freely available public database intended as a resource for research on the immune response to SARS-CoV-2. The samples were drawn from two sources: the first 160 participants of the ongoing ImmuneRACE study, and 1,200 or so subjects contributed by 6 global collaborators. A de-identified subject ID, COVID-19 status, age in years and sex were almost always included in the sample metadata. HLA class I and class II types, where available, came from metadata supplied by the sample provider rather than from assay-based typing. Study-wide findings and limitations: The quantity of clinical and demographic metadata differed by source and by participant and was supplied without curation.

Enrolling through a virtual design, the prospective study's participants ranged in age from roughly 18 to 90 years and lived across roughly 23 United States geographic areas. Cohort assignment in the prospective study relied on participant-reported clinical history from a screening survey and a study questionnaire. Mobile phlebotomists in the prospective study collected whole blood, serum and a nasopharyngeal or oropharyngeal swab from every participant. Prospective study participants could optionally give additional blood draws and questionnaires over a roughly two-month period. Blood samples from the prospective study were shipped frozen or at room temperature prior to DNA extraction. The V end loses 5 bases and the J end loses 0 bases, and a stretch of 14 bases separates them. The CDR3 sequence holds 16 residues, the cysteine and phenylalanine included. The only DNA kept is the CDR3, 48 bases in frame from the first base. From the germline V gene (reference sequence), CDR1 is LNHDA and CDR2 is SQIVND.

The immunoSEQ Assay, a bias-controlled multiplex PCR, was used to amplify TCRbeta CDR3 regions from genomic DNA. The authors' pipeline ran thus. The number of nucleated cells in each sample was estimated from the amplification of reference gene primers within the assay. Sequence reads were collapsed and filtered to measure the absolute abundance of every unique TCRbeta CDR3 rearrangement. For each sample, productive Simpson clonality was calculated as the square root of Simpson's diversity index over productive rearrangements. Here the immuneACCESS table is served through TCRdb, limited to in-frame sequences with V and J called. Missing clones are a known gap in these copies; in checked studies unresolved V genes cover under half, and the rest lacks a known reason. That table gives V, J and clone size, and the DNA gave D and trimming. Recorded for this sample are approximately 330,000 clones; about 86% of them occurred a single time. The top ten clones comprise about 4% of the sample.

On this clone: No antigen is known for it. Base quality data are lacking; no much larger clone is found one base away.

Sequences were obtained from PBMCs or T cells enriched from blood (not recorded which). The clonotype originates from a woman in her forties with acute COVID-19. The rearranged segments are TRBV19 and TRBJ1-5, with the identity of the D gene unclear. The nucleotide sequence is given as TGTGCCAGTAGTTATGCTCAGGTAAATAGCAATCAGCCCCAGCATTTT. Protein translation: CASSYAQVNSNQPQHF.